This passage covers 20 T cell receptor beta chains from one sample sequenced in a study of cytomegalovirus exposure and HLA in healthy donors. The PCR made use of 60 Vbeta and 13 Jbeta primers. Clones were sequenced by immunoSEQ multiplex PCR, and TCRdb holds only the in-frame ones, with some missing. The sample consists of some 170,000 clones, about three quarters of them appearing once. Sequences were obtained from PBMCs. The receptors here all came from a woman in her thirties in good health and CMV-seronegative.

CDR3 in amino acids: CASSRDSPYGYTF. As DNA, the CDR3 is TGTGCCAGCAGTAGGGACAGTCCCTATGGCTACACCTTC. The V call is TRBV2, the J call TRBJ1-2; 7 nucleotides line up with TRBD1. J was trimmed by 4 bases and V by 5 bases; bases with no gene match: 4. Germline-derived CDR1 and CDR2 are SNHLY and FYNNEI. The length of the CDR3 is 13 residues.

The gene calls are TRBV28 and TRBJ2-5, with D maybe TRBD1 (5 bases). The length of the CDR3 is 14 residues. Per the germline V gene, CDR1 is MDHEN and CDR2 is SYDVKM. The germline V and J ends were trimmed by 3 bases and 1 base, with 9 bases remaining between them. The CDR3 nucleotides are TGTGCCAGCAGTTTTGGCGACAGCCAAGAGACCCAGTACTTC. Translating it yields CASSFGDSQETQYF.

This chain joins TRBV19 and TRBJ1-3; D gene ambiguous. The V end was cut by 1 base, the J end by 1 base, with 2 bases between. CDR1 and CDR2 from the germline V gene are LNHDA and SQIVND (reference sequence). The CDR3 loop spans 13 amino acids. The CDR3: CASSIASGNTIYF. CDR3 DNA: TGTGCCAGTAGTATAGCTTCTGGAAACACCATATATTTT.

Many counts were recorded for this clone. The CDR3 region has the DNA TGTGCCAGCAGCTCAGGACAGGGGGGCACTGAAGCTTTCTTT. Its translation: CASSSGQGGTEAFF. This chain connects TRBV5-6 to TRBJ1-1, with 10 bases fitting TRBD1. With V trimmed by 3 bases and J by 4 bases, 3 bases remained unmatched. CDR1 and CDR2 from the germline V gene are SGHDT and YYEEEE. CDR3 size: 14 residues.

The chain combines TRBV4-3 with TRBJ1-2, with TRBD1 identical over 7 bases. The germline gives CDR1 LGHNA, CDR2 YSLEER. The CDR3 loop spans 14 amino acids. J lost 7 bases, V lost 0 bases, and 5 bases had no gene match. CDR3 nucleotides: TGCGCCAGCAGCCAAGATCCAGGGGGGCGTGGCTACACCTTC. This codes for CASSQDPGGRGYTF.

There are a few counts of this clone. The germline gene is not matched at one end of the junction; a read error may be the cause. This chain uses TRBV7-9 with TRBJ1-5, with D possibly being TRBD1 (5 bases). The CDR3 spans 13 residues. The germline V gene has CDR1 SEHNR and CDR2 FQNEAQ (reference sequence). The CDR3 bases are TGTTCCAGCAGCGCCGCTGGGGGGGGGCCCCAGCATTTT. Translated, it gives CSSSAAGGGPQHF.

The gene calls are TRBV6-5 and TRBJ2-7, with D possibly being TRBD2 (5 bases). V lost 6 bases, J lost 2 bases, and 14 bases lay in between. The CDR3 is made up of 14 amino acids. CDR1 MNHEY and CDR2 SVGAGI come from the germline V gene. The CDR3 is CASRGLLGTYEQYF. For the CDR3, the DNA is TGTGCCAGCAGGGGCCTCCTCGGGACCTACGAGCAGTACTTC.

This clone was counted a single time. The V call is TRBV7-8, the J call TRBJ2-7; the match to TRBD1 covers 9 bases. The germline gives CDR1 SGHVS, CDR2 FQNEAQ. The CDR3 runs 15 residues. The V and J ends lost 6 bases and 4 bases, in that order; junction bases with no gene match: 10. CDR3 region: CASRTKLGQGYEQYF. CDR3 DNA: TGTGCCAGCAGGACTAAACTGGGACAGGGTTACGAGCAGTACTTC.

Here the CDR3 DNA reads TGTGCCAGCAGCGTAAGTGTGGGGGGGAGCACAGATACGCAGTATTTT. Amino acid sequence: CASSVSVGGSTDTQYF. V is TRBV9 and J is TRBJ2-3; 7 nucleotides match TRBD2. Trimming removed 1 base from V and 0 bases from J; junction bases left unmatched: 5. The CDR3 extends over 16 amino acids. The V gene's germline CDR1 is SGDLS and CDR2 YYNGEE.

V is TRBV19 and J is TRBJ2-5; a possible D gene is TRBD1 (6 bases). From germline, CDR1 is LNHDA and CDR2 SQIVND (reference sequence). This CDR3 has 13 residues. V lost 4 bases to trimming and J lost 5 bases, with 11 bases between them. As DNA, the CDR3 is TGTGCCAGTAGTAAACAGGGTCCGGAGACCCAGTACTTC. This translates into CASSKQGPETQYF.

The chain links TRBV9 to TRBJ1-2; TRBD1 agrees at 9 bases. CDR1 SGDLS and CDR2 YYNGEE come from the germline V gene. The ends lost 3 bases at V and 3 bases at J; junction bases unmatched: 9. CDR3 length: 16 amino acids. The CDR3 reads CASSAWGGDRDYGYTF. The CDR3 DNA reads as TGTGCCAGCAGCGCCTGGGGGGGGGACAGGGACTATGGCTACACCTTC.

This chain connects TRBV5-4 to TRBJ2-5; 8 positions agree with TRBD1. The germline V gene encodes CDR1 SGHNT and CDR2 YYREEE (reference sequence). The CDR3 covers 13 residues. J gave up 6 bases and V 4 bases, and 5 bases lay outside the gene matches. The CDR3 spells CASSQDRDQTQYF. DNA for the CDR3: TGTGCCAGCAGCCAGGACAGGGATCAGACCCAGTACTTC.

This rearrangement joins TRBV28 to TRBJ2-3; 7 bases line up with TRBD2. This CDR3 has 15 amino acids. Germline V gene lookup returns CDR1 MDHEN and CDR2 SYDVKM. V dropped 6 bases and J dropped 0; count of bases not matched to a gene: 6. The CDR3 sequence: CASSSSGESTDTQYF. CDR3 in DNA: TGTGCCAGCAGCTCAAGCGGGGAAAGCACAGATACGCAGTATTTT.

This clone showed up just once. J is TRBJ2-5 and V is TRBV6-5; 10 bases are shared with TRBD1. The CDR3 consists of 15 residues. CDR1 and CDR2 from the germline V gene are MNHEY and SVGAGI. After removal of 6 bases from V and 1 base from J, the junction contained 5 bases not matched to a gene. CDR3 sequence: CASRDRDRGQETQYF. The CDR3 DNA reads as TGTGCCAGCAGGGACCGGGACAGGGGCCAAGAGACCCAGTACTTC.

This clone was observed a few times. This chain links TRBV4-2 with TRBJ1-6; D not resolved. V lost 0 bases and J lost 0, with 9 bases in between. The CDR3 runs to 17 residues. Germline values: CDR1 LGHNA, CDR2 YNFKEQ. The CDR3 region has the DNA TGTGCCAGCAGCCAAGATCCGGGAAGCTCCTATAATTCACCCCTCCACTTT. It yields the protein CASSQDPGSSYNSPLHF.

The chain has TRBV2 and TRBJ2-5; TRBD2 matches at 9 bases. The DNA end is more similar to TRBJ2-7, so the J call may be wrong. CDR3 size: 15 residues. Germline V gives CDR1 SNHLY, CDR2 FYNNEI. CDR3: CASSVSSGESYEQYF. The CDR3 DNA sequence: TGTGCCAGCAGTGTATCTAGCGGGGAATCCTACGAGCAGTACTTC.

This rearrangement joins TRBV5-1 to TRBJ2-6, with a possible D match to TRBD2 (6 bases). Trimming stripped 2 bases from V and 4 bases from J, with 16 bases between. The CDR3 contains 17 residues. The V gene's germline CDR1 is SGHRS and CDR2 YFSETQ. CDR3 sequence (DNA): TGCGCCAGCAGCTTACTTTTAGGGGAGGCAGGGGCCAACGTCCTGACTTTC. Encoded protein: CASSLLLGEAGANVLTF.

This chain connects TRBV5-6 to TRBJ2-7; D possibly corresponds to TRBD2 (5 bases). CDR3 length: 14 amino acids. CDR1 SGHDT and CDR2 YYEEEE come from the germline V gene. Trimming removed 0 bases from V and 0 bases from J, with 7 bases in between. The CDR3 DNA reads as TGTGCCAGCAGCTTGGACGGGAACTCCTACGAGCAGTACTTC. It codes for CASSLDGNSYEQYF.

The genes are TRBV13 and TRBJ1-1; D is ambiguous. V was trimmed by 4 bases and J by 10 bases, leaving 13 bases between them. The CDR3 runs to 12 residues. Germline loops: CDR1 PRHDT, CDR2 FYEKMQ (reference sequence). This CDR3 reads CASSSTRERAFF. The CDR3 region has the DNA TGTGCCAGCAGCTCCACTAGGGAAAGAGCTTTCTTT.

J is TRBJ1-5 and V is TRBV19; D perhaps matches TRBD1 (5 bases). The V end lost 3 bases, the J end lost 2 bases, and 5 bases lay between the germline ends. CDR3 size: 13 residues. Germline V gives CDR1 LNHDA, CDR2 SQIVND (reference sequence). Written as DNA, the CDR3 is TGTGCCAGTAGTATGACAGGCAATCAGCCCCAGCATTTT. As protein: CASSMTGNQPQHF.